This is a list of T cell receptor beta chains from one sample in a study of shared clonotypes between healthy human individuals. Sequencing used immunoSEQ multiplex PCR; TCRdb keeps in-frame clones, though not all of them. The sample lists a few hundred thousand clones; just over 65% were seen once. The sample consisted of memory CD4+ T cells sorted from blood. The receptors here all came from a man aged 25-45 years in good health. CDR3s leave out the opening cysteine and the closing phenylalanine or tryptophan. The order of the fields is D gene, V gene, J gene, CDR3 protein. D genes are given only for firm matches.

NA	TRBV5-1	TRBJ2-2	ASSGHRDVNTGELF
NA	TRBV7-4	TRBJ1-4	ASSLEYRANFEKLF
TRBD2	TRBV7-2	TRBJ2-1	ASSLVASGTYNEQF
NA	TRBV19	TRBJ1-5	ASSAGGYGDQPQH
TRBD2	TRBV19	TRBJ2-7	ASSIDASGTSYEQY
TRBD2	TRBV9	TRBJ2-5	ASSVGLAGGRETQY
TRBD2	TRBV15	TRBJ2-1	ATSRGLAGGGEQF
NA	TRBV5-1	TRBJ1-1	ASSKEANTEAF
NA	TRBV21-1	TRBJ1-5	ASSKHGTGGNQPQH
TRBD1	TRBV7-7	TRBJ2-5	ASSLGGTGQETQY
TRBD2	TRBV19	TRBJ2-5	ASSGLAGRETQY
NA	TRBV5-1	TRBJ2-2	ASSLLTGRNTGELF
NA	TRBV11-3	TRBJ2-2	ASSFTGQTNTGELF
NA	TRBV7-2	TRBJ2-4	ASSLLGGEGIQY
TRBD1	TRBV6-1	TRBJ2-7	ATRIVGTGSYEQY
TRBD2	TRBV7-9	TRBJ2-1	ASSLYWGLGLAGVNEQF
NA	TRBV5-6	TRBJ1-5	ASSFGQSNQPQH
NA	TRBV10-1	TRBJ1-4	ANPKGKLF
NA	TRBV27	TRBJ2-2	ASSFAGRDGELF
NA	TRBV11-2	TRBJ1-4	ASSLRGLTNEKLF
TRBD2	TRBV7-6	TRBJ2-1	ASSLVGSGSNEQF
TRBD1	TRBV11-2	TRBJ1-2	ASSPDRGLGYT
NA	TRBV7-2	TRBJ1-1	ASSLAPDTQAF
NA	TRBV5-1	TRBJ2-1	ASSLRGFTYNEQF
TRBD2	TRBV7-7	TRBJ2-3	ASSVGLAGAADTQY
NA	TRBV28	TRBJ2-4	ATYQGHIQY
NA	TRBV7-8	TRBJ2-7	ASSLGIRLTGFSYEQY
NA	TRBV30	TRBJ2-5	AWSPGLGTQY
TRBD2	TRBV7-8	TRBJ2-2	ASSRRGGWDTGELF
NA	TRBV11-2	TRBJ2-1	ASSSRGNHNEQF
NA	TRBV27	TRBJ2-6	ASNPGSSGANVLT
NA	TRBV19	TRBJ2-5	ASSMGRTLYQETQY
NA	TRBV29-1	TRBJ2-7	SALGDGYEQY
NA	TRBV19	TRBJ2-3	ASTTSLIGLVEGDTQY
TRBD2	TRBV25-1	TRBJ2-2	ASADSSGRVGTGELF
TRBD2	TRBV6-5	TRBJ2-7	ASKQSGRLYEQY
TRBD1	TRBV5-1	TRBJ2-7	ASSLGQGSSSYEQY
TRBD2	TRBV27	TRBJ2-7	ASSLRWEGSYEQY
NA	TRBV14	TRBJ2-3	ASSQRGDGTDTQY
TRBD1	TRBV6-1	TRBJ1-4	ASSDRNRDRVINEKLF
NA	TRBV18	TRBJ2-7	ASSPTVRGLEQY
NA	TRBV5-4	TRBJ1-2	ASSPDGNYGYT
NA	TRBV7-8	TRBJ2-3	ASSFGYSLTDTQY
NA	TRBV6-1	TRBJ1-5	ASSEATGSGQPQH
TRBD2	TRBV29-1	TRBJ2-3	SVLGLAGASTDTQY
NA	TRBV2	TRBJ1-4	ASSAPRQKNEKLF
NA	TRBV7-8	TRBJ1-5	ASSSFELTVNQPQH
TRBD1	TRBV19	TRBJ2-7	ASSRQGDYEQY
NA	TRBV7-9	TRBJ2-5	ASSYRDTTLVWVSQY
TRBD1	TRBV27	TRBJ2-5	ASSLTGGQETQY
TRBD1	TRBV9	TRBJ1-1	ASSVDPSQGGNTEAF
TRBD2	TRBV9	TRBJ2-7	ASSVEGSGSNEQY
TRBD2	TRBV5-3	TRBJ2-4	ARSLGLAGDLAKNIQY
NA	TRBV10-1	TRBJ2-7	ASSEGSYEQY
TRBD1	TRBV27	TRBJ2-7	ASSSTGQGAGTYEQY
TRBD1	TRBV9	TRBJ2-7	ASSPGQANYEQY
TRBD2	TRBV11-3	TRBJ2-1	ASSPGTSGSDEQF
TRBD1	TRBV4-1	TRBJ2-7	ASSQVPGQEVEQY
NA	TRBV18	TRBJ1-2	ASSTTGRASYT